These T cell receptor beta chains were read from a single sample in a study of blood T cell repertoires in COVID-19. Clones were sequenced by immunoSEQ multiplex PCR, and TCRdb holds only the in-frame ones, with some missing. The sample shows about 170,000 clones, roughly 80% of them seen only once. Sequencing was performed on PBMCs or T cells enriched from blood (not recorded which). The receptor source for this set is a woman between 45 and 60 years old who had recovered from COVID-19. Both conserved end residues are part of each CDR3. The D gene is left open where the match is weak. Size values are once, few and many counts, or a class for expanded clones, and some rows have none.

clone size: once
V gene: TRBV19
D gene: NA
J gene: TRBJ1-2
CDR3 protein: CASSIGAGYTF
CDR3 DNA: TGTGCCAGTAGTATAGGGGCGGGCTACACCTTC

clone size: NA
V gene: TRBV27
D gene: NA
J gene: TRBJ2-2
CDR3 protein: CASSLNRIVGHGELFF
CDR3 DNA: TGTGCCAGCAGTTTGAATCGGATTGTGGGGCACGGGGAGCTGTTTTTT

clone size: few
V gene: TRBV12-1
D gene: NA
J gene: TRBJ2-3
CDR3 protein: CASSPPGTGAGADTQYF
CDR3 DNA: TGTGCCAGCAGCCCGCCCGGGACAGGGGCAGGAGCAGATACGCAGTATTTT

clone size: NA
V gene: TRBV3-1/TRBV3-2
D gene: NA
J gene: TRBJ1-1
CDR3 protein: CASSQEGGGHVAFF
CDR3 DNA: TGTGCCAGCAGCCAAGAGGGGGGGGGCCACGTGGCTTTCTTT

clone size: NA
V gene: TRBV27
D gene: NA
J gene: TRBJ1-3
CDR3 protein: CASRRRASGNTIYF
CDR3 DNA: TGTGCCAGCAGACGGAGGGCCTCTGGAAACACCATATATTTT

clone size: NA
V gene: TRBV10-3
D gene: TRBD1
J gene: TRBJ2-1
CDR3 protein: CAIMDRAEYNEQFF
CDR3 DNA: TGTGCCATCATGGACAGGGCCGAATACAATGAGCAGTTCTTC

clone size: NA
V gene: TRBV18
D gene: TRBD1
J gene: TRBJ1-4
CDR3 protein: CASSPTTGGGEKLFF
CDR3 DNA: TGTGCCAGCTCACCGACGACAGGGGGAGGCGAAAAACTGTTTTTT

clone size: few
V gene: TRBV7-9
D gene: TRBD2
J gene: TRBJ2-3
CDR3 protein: CASSYRAGDSDTQYF
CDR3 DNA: TGTGCCAGCAGCTACCGTGCGGGGGATTCAGATACGCAGTATTTT

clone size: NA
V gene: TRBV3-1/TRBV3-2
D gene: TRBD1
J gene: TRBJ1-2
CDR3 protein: CASSQARDSRYGYTF
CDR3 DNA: TGTGCCAGCAGCCAAGCGAGGGACAGCCGCTATGGCTACACCTTC

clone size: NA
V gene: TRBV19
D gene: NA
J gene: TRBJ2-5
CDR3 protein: CASSIRYQETQYF
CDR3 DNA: TGTGCCAGTAGTATACGGTACCAAGAGACCCAGTACTTC

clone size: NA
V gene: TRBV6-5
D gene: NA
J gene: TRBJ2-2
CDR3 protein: CASSPQYTGELFF
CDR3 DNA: TGTGCCAGCAGCCCCCAATACACCGGGGAGCTGTTTTTT

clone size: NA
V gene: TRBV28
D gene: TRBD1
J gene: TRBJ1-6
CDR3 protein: CASRTGGNNSPLHF
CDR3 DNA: TGTGCCAGCAGAACAGGGGGTAATAATTCACCCCTCCACTTT

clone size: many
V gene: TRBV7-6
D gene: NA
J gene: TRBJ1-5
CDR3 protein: CASSAPGLGRRQPQHF
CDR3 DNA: TGTGCCAGCAGCGCCCCAGGGTTGGGGCGTCGTCAGCCCCAGCATTTT

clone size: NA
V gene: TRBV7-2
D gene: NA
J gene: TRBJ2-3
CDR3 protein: CASSLALGHTDTQYF
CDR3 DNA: TGTGCCAGCAGCTTAGCGCTGGGCCACACAGATACGCAGTATTTT

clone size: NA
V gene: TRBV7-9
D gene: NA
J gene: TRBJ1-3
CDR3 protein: CASSLSGLGNTIYF
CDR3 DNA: TGTGCCAGCAGCTTATCAGGGCTCGGAAACACCATATATTTT

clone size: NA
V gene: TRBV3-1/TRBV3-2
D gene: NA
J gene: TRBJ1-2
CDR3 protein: CASSRELFGVGSGYTF
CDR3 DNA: TGTGCCAGCAGCCGCGAACTGTTCGGGGTAGGGAGCGGCTACACCTTC

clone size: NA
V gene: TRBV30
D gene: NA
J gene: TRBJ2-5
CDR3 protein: CAWSTRGLETQYF
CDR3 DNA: TGTGCCTGGAGTACCAGGGGTCTGGAGACCCAGTACTTC

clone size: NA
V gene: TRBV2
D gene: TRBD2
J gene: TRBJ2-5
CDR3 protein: CATSTSGETQYF
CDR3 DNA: TGTGCCACCTCGACTAGCGGGGAGACCCAGTACTTC

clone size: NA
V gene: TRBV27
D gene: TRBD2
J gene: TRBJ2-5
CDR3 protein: CASSPGWGAGGLRGAQYF
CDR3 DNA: TGTGCCAGCAGCCCCGGGTGGGGAGCGGGGGGCCTAAGGGGGGCCCAGTACTTC

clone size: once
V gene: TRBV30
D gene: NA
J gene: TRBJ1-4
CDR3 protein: CAWRPRGREKLFF
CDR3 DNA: TGTGCCTGGAGGCCCCGGGGAAGGGAAAAACTGTTTTTT

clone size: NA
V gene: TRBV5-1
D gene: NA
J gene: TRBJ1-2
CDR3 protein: CASSLRQVDGYTF
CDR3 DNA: TGCGCCAGCAGCTTGAGGCAGGTTGATGGCTACACCTTC

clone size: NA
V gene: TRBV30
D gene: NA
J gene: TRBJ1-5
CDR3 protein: CAWSAPDNQPQHF
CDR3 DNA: TGTGCCTGGAGTGCCCCAGACAATCAGCCCCAGCATTTT

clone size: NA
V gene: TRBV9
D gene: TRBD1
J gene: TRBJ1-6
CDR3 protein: CASSVTGTDYSPLHF
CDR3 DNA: TGTGCCAGCAGCGTAACCGGGACAGATTATTCACCCCTCCACTTT

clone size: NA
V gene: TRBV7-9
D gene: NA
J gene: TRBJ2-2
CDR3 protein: CASIQNRLNTGELFF
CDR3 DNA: TGTGCCAGCATCCAAAACCGGTTGAACACCGGGGAGCTGTTTTTT

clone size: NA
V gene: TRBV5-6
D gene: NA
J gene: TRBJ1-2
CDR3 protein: CASSSLDRRFDGYTF
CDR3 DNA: TGTGCCAGCAGCTCCCTCGACAGGAGATTTGATGGCTACACCTTC

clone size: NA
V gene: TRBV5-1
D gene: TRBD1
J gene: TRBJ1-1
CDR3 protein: CASSSWTGGNTEAFF
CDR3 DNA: TGCGCCAGCAGTTCTTGGACAGGGGGGAACACTGAAGCTTTCTTT

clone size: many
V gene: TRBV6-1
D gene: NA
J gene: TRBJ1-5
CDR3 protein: CASSEVVGRFNQPQHF
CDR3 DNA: TGTGCCAGCAGTGAAGTCGTGGGCCGCTTTAATCAGCCCCAGCATTTT

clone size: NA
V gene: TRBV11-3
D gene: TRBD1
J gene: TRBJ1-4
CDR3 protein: CASSPRDRGYEKLFF
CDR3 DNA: TGTGCCAGCAGCCCTCGGGACAGGGGGTATGAAAAACTGTTTTTT

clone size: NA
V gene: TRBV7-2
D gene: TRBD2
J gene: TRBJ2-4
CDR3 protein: CASSLVPGRELIQYF
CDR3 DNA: TGTGCCAGCAGCTTGGTCCCGGGGCGGGAGCTCATTCAGTACTTC

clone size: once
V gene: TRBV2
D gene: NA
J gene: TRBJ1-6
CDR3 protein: CASSFTGSSYNSPLHF
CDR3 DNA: TGTGCCAGCAGTTTCACAGGAAGCTCCTATAATTCACCCCTCCACTTT

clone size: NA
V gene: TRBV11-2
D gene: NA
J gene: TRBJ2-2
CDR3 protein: CASSLGTGVNTGELFF
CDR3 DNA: TGTGCCAGCAGCTTAGGAACGGGAGTGAACACCGGGGAGCTGTTTTTT

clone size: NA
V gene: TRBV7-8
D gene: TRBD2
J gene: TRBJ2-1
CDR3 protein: CASSALAGAQHSYNEQFF
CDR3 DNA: TGTGCCAGCAGCGCCCTAGCGGGGGCCCAACACTCCTACAATGAGCAGTTCTTC

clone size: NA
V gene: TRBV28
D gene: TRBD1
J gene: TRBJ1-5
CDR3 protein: CASGGTANQPQHF
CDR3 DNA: TGTGCCAGCGGTGGGACAGCTAATCAGCCCCAGCATTTT

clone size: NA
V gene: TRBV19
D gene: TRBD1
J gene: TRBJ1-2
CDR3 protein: CASTKLDRGDYGYTF
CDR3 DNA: TGTGCCAGTACAAAGCTTGACAGGGGCGACTATGGCTACACCTTC

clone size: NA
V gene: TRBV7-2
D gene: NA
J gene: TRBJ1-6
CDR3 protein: CASSAGTANSPLHF
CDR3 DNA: TGTGCCAGCAGCGCCGGGACTGCGAATTCACCCCTCCACTTT

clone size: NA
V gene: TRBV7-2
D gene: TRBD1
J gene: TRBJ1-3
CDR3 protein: CASSQGAWSGNTIYF
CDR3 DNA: TGTGCCAGCAGCCAGGGGGCTTGGTCTGGAAACACCATATATTTT

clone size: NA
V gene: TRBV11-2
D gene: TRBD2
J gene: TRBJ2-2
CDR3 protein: CASSLDGLAGNTGELFF
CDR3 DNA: TGTGCCAGCAGCTTAGATGGACTAGCGGGGAACACCGGGGAGCTGTTTTTT

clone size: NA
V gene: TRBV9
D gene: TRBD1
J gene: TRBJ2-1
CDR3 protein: CASSIGTGWLATNEQFF
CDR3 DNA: TGTGCCAGCAGCATTGGGACAGGGTGGCTAGCTACCAATGAGCAGTTCTTC

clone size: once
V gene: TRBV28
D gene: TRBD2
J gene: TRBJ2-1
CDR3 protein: CASVRTRYNEQFF
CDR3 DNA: TGTGCCAGCGTTAGGACTAGATACAATGAGCAGTTCTTC

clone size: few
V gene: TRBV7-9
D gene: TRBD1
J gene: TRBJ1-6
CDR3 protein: CASSPQGTPLHF
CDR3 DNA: TGTGCCAGCAGCCCACAGGGGACTCCCCTCCACTTT

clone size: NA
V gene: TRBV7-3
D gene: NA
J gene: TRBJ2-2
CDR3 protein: CASSFRAGELFF
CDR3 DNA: TGTGCCAGCAGCTTCAGGGCCGGGGAGCTGTTTTTT

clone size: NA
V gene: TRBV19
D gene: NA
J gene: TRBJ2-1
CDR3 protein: CASSIYGEQFF
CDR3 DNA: TGTGCCAGTAGTATATACGGTGAGCAGTTCTTC

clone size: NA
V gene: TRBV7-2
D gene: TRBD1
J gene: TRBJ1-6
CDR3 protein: CASSPRTGRESPLHF
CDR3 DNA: TGTGCCAGCAGCCCAAGGACAGGGAGAGAATCACCCCTCCACTTT

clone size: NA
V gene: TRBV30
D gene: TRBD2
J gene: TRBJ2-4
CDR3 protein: CAWSWASGGAVIF
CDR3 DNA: TGTGCCTGGAGTTGGGCCAGCGGGGGGGCGGTGATCTTC

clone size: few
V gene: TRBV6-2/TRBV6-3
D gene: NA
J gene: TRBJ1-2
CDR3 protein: CASSQGLYGYTF
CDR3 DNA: TGTGCCAGCAGTCAGGGGCTGTATGGCTACACCTTC

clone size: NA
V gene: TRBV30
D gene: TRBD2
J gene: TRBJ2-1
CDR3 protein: CAWSKAGGGSEQFF
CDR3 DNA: TGTGCCTGGAGTAAGGCGGGAGGCGGGAGTGAGCAGTTCTTC

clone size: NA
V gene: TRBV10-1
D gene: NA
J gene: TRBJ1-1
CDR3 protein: CASRTDMNTEAFF
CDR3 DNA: TGCGCCAGTCGGACAGATATGAACACTGAAGCTTTCTTT

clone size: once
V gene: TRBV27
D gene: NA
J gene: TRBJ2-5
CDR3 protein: CASGKVDSFETQYF
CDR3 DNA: TGTGCCTCCGGGAAGGTCGATAGTTTCGAGACCCAGTACTTC

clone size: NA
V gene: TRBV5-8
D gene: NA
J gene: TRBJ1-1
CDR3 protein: CASSPGGGAGYTEAFF
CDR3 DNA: TGTGCCAGCAGCCCGGGGGGGGGCGCGGGATACACTGAAGCTTTCTTT

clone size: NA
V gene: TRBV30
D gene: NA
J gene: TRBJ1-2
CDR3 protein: CAWTPKQASYGYTF
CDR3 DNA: TGTGCCTGGACCCCAAAGCAGGCCAGCTATGGCTACACCTTC

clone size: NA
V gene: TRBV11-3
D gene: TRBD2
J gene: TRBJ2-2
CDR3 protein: CASSSKLAGWNTGELFF
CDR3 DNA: TGTGCCAGCAGCTCGAAACTAGCGGGCTGGAACACCGGGGAGCTGTTTTTT

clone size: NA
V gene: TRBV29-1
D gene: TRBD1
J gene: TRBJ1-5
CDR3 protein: CSVLTGGWGQPQHF
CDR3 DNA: TGCAGCGTTTTGACAGGGGGATGGGGACAGCCCCAGCATTTT

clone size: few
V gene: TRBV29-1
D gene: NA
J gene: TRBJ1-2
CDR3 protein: CSVLLPGGYTF
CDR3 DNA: TGCAGCGTCCTCCTACCAGGAGGCTACACCTTC

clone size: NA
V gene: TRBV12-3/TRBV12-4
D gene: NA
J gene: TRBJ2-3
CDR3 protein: CASSHGDTQYF
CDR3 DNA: TGTGCCAGCAGTCACGGGGATACGCAGTATTTT

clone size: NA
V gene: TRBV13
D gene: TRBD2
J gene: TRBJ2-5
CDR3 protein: CASSLAGRGGQETQYF
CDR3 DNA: TGTGCCAGCAGCTTAGCTGGGCGGGGGGGGCAAGAGACCCAGTACTTC